These 7 T cell receptor beta chains were all obtained from the same sample, sequenced in a study of CD8+ T cells in alopecia areata. TCR sequencing used cDNA made by reverse transcription of extracted RNA. This table comes from immunoSEQ multiplex PCR, and its TCRdb copy is limited to in-frame clones, with some not included. This sample has approximately 210,000 clones; about three fifths occur once, and the top ten carry 1.3%. Treatment: oral pan-JAK inhibitor, 5-10 mg twice daily. The sequenced sample was CD4+ T cells sorted from blood, obtained around week 50, from a patient treated with tofacitinib. These receptors all come from a human donor with alopecia areata.

CDR3 protein: CASSLELAGAGELFF. Here the CDR3 DNA reads TGTGCCAGCAGCTTGGAGCTAGCGGGTGCCGGGGAGCTGTTTTTT. The V call is TRBV5-4, the J call TRBJ2-2, with 8 bases matching TRBD2. CDR3 length: 15 residues. Per the germline V gene, CDR1 is SGHNT and CDR2 is YYREEE (reference sequence). Unmatched junction bases numbered 4, after V lost 0 bases and J lost 6 bases.

This clone turned up a few times. V is TRBV6-1 and J is TRBJ2-2, with D unclear. The V gene's germline CDR1 is MNHNS and CDR2 SASEGT. Trimming pared 7 bases from V and 2 bases from J, leaving 5 bases between. CDR3 length: 12 residues. The CDR3 region has the DNA TGTGCCAGCAAGCCTAACACCGGGGAGCTGTTTTTT. This codes for CASKPNTGELFF.

The chain uses TRBV29-1 and TRBJ2-3; D possibly corresponds to TRBD1 (6 bases). Germline V gives CDR1 SQVTM, CDR2 ANQGSEA. The CDR3 extends over 13 amino acids. Trimming pared 5 bases from V and 0 bases from J, leaving 9 bases between. CDR3 protein: CSVHRGSTDTQYF. The CDR3 coding sequence is TGCAGCGTTCATAGGGGGAGCACAGATACGCAGTATTTT.

The CDR3 coding sequence is TGTGCCAGCAGTTTACACAGGGGGTTCTACAATGAGCAGTTCTTC. Translating it yields CASSLHRGFYNEQFF. The V call is TRBV28, the J call TRBJ2-1, with TRBD1 matching over 8 bases. CDR1 is MDHEN, CDR2 SYDVKM, per germline. Losses at the gene ends were 2 bases for V and 3 bases for J; bases not matched to a gene: 3. CDR3 size: 15 residues.

CDR3 protein: CASSGSSGAGLFF. As DNA, the CDR3 is TGCGCCAGCAGCGGGTCCAGCGGGGCAGGGCTGTTTTTT. V gene TRBV4-3 combines with J gene TRBJ2-2; 7 bases fit TRBD2. The CDR3 covers 13 residues. The junction had 10 bases not matched to a gene; V was cut back by 5 bases and J by 13 bases. CDR1 and CDR2 (germline): LGHNA, YSLEER.

V gene TRBV7-2 combines with J gene TRBJ2-2; D gene unclear. V was clipped by 7 bases and J by 4 bases, with 16 bases between them. This CDR3 is built from 15 residues. The germline V gene has CDR1 SGHTA and CDR2 FQGNSA. In nucleotides, the CDR3 is TGTGCCAGCACCCCGGCTACCCCCAGCACCGGGGAGCTGTTTTTT. Residues: CASTPATPSTGELFF.

Only one count was recorded for this clone. Other DNA sequences in the sample encode the same CDR3. For the CDR3, the DNA is TGTGCCAGCAGCCCGGGACTAGCTTTCACAGATACGCAGTATTTT. Translation: CASSPGLAFTDTQYF. The chain carries TRBV7-2 and TRBJ2-3, with 9 bases lining up with TRBD2. Germline CDR1 and CDR2: SGHTA and FQGNSA. Trimming at V came to 5 bases and at J to 2 bases, leaving 5 bases not matched to a gene. The CDR3 is 15 amino acids.